The rows below give T cell receptor beta chains drawn from one sample of a study of OX40 agonist ivuxolimab in advanced cancers. Some clones are missing from TCRdb's copy, which holds only in-frame ones; the method was immunoSEQ multiplex PCR. This table holds roughly 87,000 clones, about 90% found once. The sample consisted of CD4+ or CD8+ T cells sorted from blood, taken in a trial of the OX40 agonist ivuxolimab. The receptors originated from an adult with an advanced solid tumor such as melanoma, head and neck, liver or kidney cancer. The CDR3 runs from the conserved cysteine through the conserved F or W. Expanded clones get a size class; other rows say once, few or many, or leave the size out.

v_gene,j_gene,abundance,CDR3aa
TRBV11-2,TRBJ1-1,-,CASSSHAWGRGNTEAFF
TRBV6-1,TRBJ2-1,-,CASSEGPSGYNEQFF
TRBV5-6,TRBJ2-4,-,CASSFGAKNIQYF
TRBV28,TRBJ1-5,-,CASSLGTGFQPQHF
TRBV11-3,TRBJ2-1,-,CASSFGAHEQFF
TRBV6-5,TRBJ2-5,-,CASSESGGVQETQYF
TRBV4-3,TRBJ2-2,-,CASSPGTPPGELFF
TRBV6-1,TRBJ1-5,-,CASSEGQSGKPGHQPQHF
TRBV13,TRBJ1-1,-,CASSLTENTEAFF
TRBV30,TRBJ1-1,few,CAWNPPEAFF
TRBV6-1,TRBJ2-1,-,CASTWASGGANEQFF
TRBV27,TRBJ1-2,-,CASGVDRPQGYTF
TRBV6-6,TRBJ2-7,-,CASSYMAGGQYEQYF
TRBV19,TRBJ2-1,-,CASVSGRRPGGGEQFF
TRBV28,TRBJ2-1,-,CASSLTLASSDEQFF
TRBV28,TRBJ2-1,-,CASLGYNEQFF
TRBV29-1,TRBJ1-1,-,CSVIGTDLEAFF
TRBV2,TRBJ2-3,-,CASSSDPRSLTDTQYF
TRBV29-1,TRBJ2-6,-,CSATGLGANVLTF
TRBV19,TRBJ1-3,-,CASSMGASGNTIYF
TRBV7-9,TRBJ2-3,-,CASSSQTSTDTQYF
TRBV5-1,TRBJ1-6,few,CASSLAGGSPLHF
TRBV19,TRBJ1-2,-,CASSILPGLNYGYTF
TRBV4-3,TRBJ2-2,-,CASSQGYSNTGELFF
TRBV27,TRBJ1-2,-,CASSFGGSFFPYTF
TRBV28,TRBJ1-4,-,CASHSRATNEKLFF
TRBV9,TRBJ2-5,-,CASSVGGGGETQYF
TRBV13,TRBJ2-1,-,CASSSTSGSLNEQFF
TRBV9,TRBJ1-5,-,CASSGGTAPYQPQHF
TRBV29-1,TRBJ2-7,-,CSVAGGLTYEQYF
TRBV9,TRBJ1-4,once,CASSLQGTNEKLFF
TRBV15,TRBJ2-3,-,CATSRVAGGPIDTQYF
TRBV6-5,TRBJ1-1,-,CASSYSGQLEAFF
TRBV25-1,TRBJ2-1,-,CASSERGGRNEQFF
TRBV7-9,TRBJ2-7,-,CASSLGMSYEQYF
TRBV6-1,TRBJ2-7,-,CASSSGLALPYEQYF
TRBV4-3,TRBJ1-2,-,CASSQDRGARGYTF
TRBV9,TRBJ2-1,-,CASSESSGRVKGHNEQFF
TRBV9,TRBJ2-1,-,CASSVDSNLYNEQFF
TRBV30,TRBJ2-3,-,CAWRGTSGSPDTQYF
TRBV6-5,TRBJ1-6,-,CASSYGGFGSPLHF
TRBV2,TRBJ1-1,-,CASSPANTEAFF
TRBV7-9,TRBJ2-7,-,CASSLQGTYEQYF
TRBV15,TRBJ2-6,once,CATSSIGRSGANVLTF
TRBV18,TRBJ1-1,-,CASSLTGLMNTEAFF
TRBV18,TRBJ1-5,-,CASSPLGGRDQPQHF
TRBV30,TRBJ1-2,-,CAWSPIRRTGSGYTF
TRBV6-7,TRBJ2-7,-,CASRVQYF
TRBV7-9,TRBJ1-1,-,CASSSGTDPTEAFF
TRBV4-3,TRBJ2-1,once,CASSQDMRSGGSSYNEQFF
TRBV4-3,TRBJ2-1,once,CASSQDAGGQGALNEQFF
TRBV7-9,TRBJ1-2,-,CASTTQGVIGYTF
TRBV28,TRBJ1-5,-,CASTQGFDQPQHF
TRBV9,TRBJ1-3,once,CASSPDTSSGNTIYF
TRBV4-3,TRBJ2-6,-,CASSQGAGANVLTF
TRBV27,TRBJ2-1,-,CASSLYGGVYNEQFF
TRBV5-4,TRBJ2-2,-,CASSWGGTGELFF
TRBV10-3,TRBJ2-2,once,CAISGPLTDTGELFF
TRBV4-1,TRBJ1-1,once,CASSEDGWSEGAVNTEAFF
TRBV15,TRBJ2-7,-,CATSRDWDTSSYEQYF